The present T cell receptor beta chain was sequenced within a study of shared clonotypes between healthy human individuals. General observations from the study: Shared across four donors were about 4.6% of the naive CD4 clonotypes. Larger estimated richness was generally seen in naive subsets than in memory subsets.

Every subset had its genomic DNA shared out evenly among several immunoSEQ plates. Sequencing used immunoSEQ multiplex PCR; TCRdb keeps in-frame clones, though not all of them. The sample holds 110,000 or so clones, around 71% seen once. Remarks on this clone: Its antigen is as yet unknown.

CD8 memory cells included CD45RO+ cells plus CCR7-negative CD45RA+ TemRA cells. This clonotype was obtained from a young woman in good health. Sequencing was carried out using memory CD8+ T cells sorted from blood. This sample's subset: CD45RO+ cells pooled with CCR7-negative TemRA cells.

This chain's CDR3 is CAWGQGSATNEKLFF. CDR3 nucleotide sequence: TGTGCCTGGGGACAGGGGTCTGCAACTAATGAAAAACTGTTTTTT. This chain uses TRBV30 with TRBJ1-4; TRBD1 matches 9 bases. This CDR3 has 15 amino acids. Germline V gene data show CDR1 as GTSNPN and CDR2 as SVGIG (reference sequence). V lost 5 bases and J lost 0; bases outside the gene matches: 4.